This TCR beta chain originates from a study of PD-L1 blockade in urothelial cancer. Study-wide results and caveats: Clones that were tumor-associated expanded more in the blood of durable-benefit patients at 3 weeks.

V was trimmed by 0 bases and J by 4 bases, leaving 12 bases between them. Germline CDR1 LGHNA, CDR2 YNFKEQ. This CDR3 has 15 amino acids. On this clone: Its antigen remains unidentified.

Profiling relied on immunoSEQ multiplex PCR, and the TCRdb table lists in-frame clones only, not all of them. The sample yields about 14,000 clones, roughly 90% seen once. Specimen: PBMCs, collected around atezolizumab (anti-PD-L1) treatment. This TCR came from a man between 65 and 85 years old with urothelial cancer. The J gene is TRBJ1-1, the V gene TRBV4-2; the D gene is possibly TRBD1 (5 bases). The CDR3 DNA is TGTGCCAGCAGCCAAGATTGGCAGGGAGGCACTGAAGCTTTCTTT. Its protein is CASSQDWQGGTEAFF.